Each of the 29 T cell receptor beta chains below was sequenced from the same sample in a study of shared clonotypes between healthy human individuals. CD45RO-negative, CCR7-selected cells formed the naive CD8 fraction, which excluded terminally differentiated effector memory CD45RA+ cells. TCRdb keeps only in-frame clones here, not all; method: immunoSEQ multiplex PCR. The sample contains hundreds of thousands of clones, about 90% of which appear only once. Material for sequencing was naive CD8+ T cells sorted from blood. These receptor sequences come from a man aged 25-45 years in good health.

The chain uses TRBV27 and TRBJ2-1; D gene unclear. CDR1 and CDR2 (germline): MNHEY, SMNVEV (reference sequence). CDR3 length: 18 residues. Trimming took 5 bases from V and 6 from J, leaving 26 bases between them. CDR3 sequence: CASSTQTSSELISNEQFF. The CDR3 coding sequence is TGTGCCAGCAGTACCCAGACATCATCGGAGCTTATTAGCAATGAGCAGTTCTTC.

The chain joins TRBV25-1 to TRBJ2-3; 9 positions agree with TRBD2. Germline-derived CDR1 and CDR2 are MGHDK and SYGVNS. The CDR3 totals 17 residues. V shed 3 bases, J shed 2 bases, and the junction held 9 bases outside the gene matches. As DNA, the CDR3 is TGTGCCAGCAGTGACCCCGACAGCGGGAGGCCCACAGATACGCAGTATTTT. Translating gives CASSDPDSGRPTDTQYF.

J is TRBJ2-3 and V is TRBV27; the D call may be TRBD1 or TRBD2 (6 bases each). Trimming left V 5 bases short and J 4 bases short, with 25 bases between. Germline CDR1 and CDR2: MNHEY and SMNVEV (reference sequence). The CDR3 loop spans 18 amino acids. CDR3 coding DNA: TGTGCCAGCAGTCCTCCCGGGGGCCCGACAGGCGTGGCAGATACGCAGTATTTT. Translated, it gives CASSPPGGPTGVADTQYF.

The chain combines TRBV6-1 with TRBJ2-1, with D uncertain. The CDR3 sequence is 15 residues long. The V and J ends lost 7 bases and 0 bases respectively, with 13 bases between them. Germline V lookup: CDR1 MNHNS, CDR2 SASEGT. The CDR3 bases are TGTGCCAGCAAAATGGACCACAGCTCCTACAATGAGCAGTTCTTC. This sequence encodes CASKMDHSSYNEQFF.

This chain joins TRBV19 and TRBJ2-1, with unresolved D. Germline V gene lookup returns CDR1 LNHDA and CDR2 SQIVND (reference sequence). V was cut by 6 bases and J by 4 bases, with 7 bases left in between. The CDR3 contains 12 residues. CDR3 region: CASRDRYNEQFF. CDR3 in DNA: TGTGCCAGTAGGGACCGATACAATGAGCAGTTCTTC.

The chain has TRBV9 and TRBJ2-1; D unresolved. The CDR3 extends over 11 amino acids. Trimming removed 1 base from V and 10 bases from J, with 6 bases in between. Germline lookup yields CDR1 SGDLS and CDR2 YYNGEE. The CDR3 here is CASSVREEQFF. CDR3 sequence (DNA): TGTGCCAGCAGCGTAAGGGAAGAGCAGTTCTTC.

The chain couples TRBV14 to TRBJ2-1, with unresolved D. The CDR3 sequence is 16 residues long. CDR1 is SGHDN and CDR2 is FVKESK in the germline V gene. V lost 4 bases and J 8 bases, leaving 21 bases between the germline ends. CDR3 nucleotides: TGTGCCAGCAGCCCTCCCGGCCTGCTAAATTCTCATGAGCAGTTCTTC. As protein: CASSPPGLLNSHEQFF.

The chain recombines TRBV7-3 with TRBJ2-1; 8 bases line up with TRBD2. The germline gives CDR1 SGHTA, CDR2 FQGTGA. After removal of 1 base from V and 7 bases from J, the junction contained 3 bases not matched to a gene. The CDR3 contains 14 residues. CDR3 amino acids: CASSLMGLENEQFF. CDR3 nucleotide sequence: TGTGCCAGCAGCTTAATGGGACTAGAAAATGAGCAGTTCTTC.

CDR3 bases: TGTGCCACCAGCAGTCGAAGGGGTGAGCAGTTCTTC. It translates to CATSSRRGEQFF. The rearrangement joins TRBV15 to TRBJ2-1; TRBD1 is a possible D gene (5 bases). Trimming took off 3 bases at V and 9 bases at J, with 9 bases between the two ends. CDR3 length: 12 amino acids. CDR1 LNHNV and CDR2 YYDKDF come from the germline V gene (reference sequence).

The chain recombines TRBV4-3 with TRBJ2-2, with TRBD2 matching 8 bases. Trimming at V came to 1 base and at J to 10 bases, leaving 20 bases not matched to a gene. The germline CDR1 and CDR2 sequences are LGHNA and YSLEER. The CDR3 sequence is 19 residues long. CDR3 amino acids: CASSQGHRATLLADAELFF. Here the CDR3 DNA reads TGCGCCAGCAGCCAAGGACACAGGGCTACACTACTAGCGGACGCGGAGCTGTTTTTT.

The genes are TRBV7-2 and TRBJ2-7; D remains ambiguous. The germline V gene has CDR1 SGHTA and CDR2 FQGNSA. This CDR3 has 15 residues. V was cut by 1 base and J by 4 bases, with 14 bases left in between. CDR3 DNA sequence: TGTGCCAGCAGCTTAGATAGCACAGAACCTTACGAGCAGTACTTC. As protein: CASSLDSTEPYEQYF.

This clone appeared a few times. Within the sample, other DNA sequences also encode this same CDR3. V usage is TRBV27 and J usage is TRBJ2-6; no firm D call. Germline V gives CDR1 MNHEY, CDR2 SMNVEV (reference sequence). The V end lost 0 bases, the J end lost 4 bases, and 4 bases lay between the germline ends. The CDR3 has 14 amino acids. The CDR3 is CASSLSPGANVLTF. DNA for the CDR3: TGTGCCAGCAGTTTATCCCCGGGGGCCAACGTCCTGACTTTC. The full variable domain, completed using reference TRBV27 and TRBJ2-6, is EAQVTQNPRYLITVTGKKLTVTCSQNMNHEYMSWYRQDPGLGLRQIYYSMNVEVTDKGDVPEGYKVSRKEKRNFPLILESPSPNQTSLYFCASSLSPGANVLTFGAGSRLTVL.

The genes are TRBV27 and TRBJ1-1; 7 nucleotides line up with TRBD1. The V gene's germline CDR1 is MNHEY and CDR2 SMNVEV (reference sequence). V gave up 7 bases and J gave up 4 bases; unmatched junction bases: 6. CDR3 length: 13 residues. CDR3 DNA sequence: TGTGCCAGCATGGGGACAGATCTCACTGAAGCTTTCTTT. Translated, it gives CASMGTDLTEAFF.

This clone occurred a few times. The J gene is TRBJ2-2, the V gene TRBV28; 13 bases are a match to TRBD2. The germline CDR1 and CDR2 sequences are MDHEN and SYDVKM. The CDR3 length is 15 residues. The V gene end was trimmed by 3 bases and the J gene end by 5 bases; junction bases not matched to a gene: 0. DNA of the CDR3: TGTGCCAGCAGTTTGGGACTAGCGGGAACCGGGGAGCTGTTTTTT. It specifies CASSLGLAGTGELFF. The full variable domain, in which reference TRBV28 and TRBJ2-2 provide the parts outside the CDR3, is DVKVTQSSRYLVKRTGEKVFLECVQDMDHENMFWYRQDPGLGLRLIYFSYDVKMKEKGDIPEGYSVSREKKERFSLILESASTNQTSMYLCASSLGLAGTGELFFGEGSRLTVL.

The V gene is TRBV14, the J gene TRBJ2-1, with TRBD2 matching over 10 bases. The germline gives CDR1 SGHDN, CDR2 FVKESK. Losses at the gene ends were 3 bases for V and 9 bases for J; bases not matched to a gene: 5. The CDR3 loop spans 14 amino acids. The CDR3 coding sequence is TGTGCCAGCAGCCAGCTAGCGGGAGTTGGTGAGCAGTTCTTC. The encoded protein is CASSQLAGVGEQFF.

This clone was counted once. The chain recombines TRBV27 with TRBJ2-7; TRBD2 might be the D (6 bases). Trimming left V 3 bases short and J 3 bases short, with 12 bases between. In germline, CDR1 is MNHEY, CDR2 SMNVEV (reference sequence). The CDR3 contains 14 residues. Here the CDR3 reads CASSFRGLYYEQYF. The CDR3, as DNA: TGTGCCAGCAGTTTTCGGGGGTTATACTACGAGCAGTACTTC.

J is TRBJ2-5 and V is TRBV28; the match to TRBD1 covers 9 bases. Trimming at V came to 7 bases and at J to 4 bases, leaving 10 bases not matched to a gene. The CDR3 consists of 15 residues. Germline lookup yields CDR1 MDHEN and CDR2 SYDVKM. As DNA, the CDR3 is TGTGCCAGCACCCGGACAGGGGTTCTGAGAGAGACCCAGTACTTC. Protein: CASTRTGVLRETQYF.

The rearrangement links TRBV6-1 to TRBJ1-3; TRBD1 aligns across 7 bases. With 6 bases clipped from V and 0 bases from J, the junction kept 5 bases outside the gene matches. Per germline, CDR1 MNHNS and CDR2 SASEGT. The CDR3 covers 15 residues. The CDR3 here is CASRDWDSSGNTIYF. For the CDR3, the DNA is TGTGCCAGCAGGGATTGGGACAGCTCTGGAAACACCATATATTTT.

This clone was observed a single time. The rearrangement joins TRBV2 to TRBJ2-7; TRBD1 agrees at 8 bases. Germline V gene sequence: CDR1 SNHLY, CDR2 FYNNEI. The trim removed 6 bases at V and 1 base at J, leaving 11 bases unmatched. This CDR3 contains 16 residues. The chain's CDR3 is CASRGYGQGWSYEQYF. Written as DNA, the CDR3 is TGTGCCAGCAGGGGGTACGGACAGGGATGGTCCTACGAGCAGTACTTC.

The chain uses TRBV27 and TRBJ1-2; D possibly corresponds to TRBD1 (5 bases). CDR1 is MNHEY, CDR2 SMNVEV, per germline (reference sequence). V lost 3 bases and J lost 4, with 21 bases in between. The CDR3 loop spans 17 amino acids. The CDR3 spells CASSFLQWADKPYGYTF. The CDR3 region has the DNA TGTGCCAGCAGTTTCCTCCAGTGGGCGGACAAACCCTATGGCTACACCTTC.

This clone was observed once. The chain recombines TRBV2 with TRBJ1-2; D is unclear. This CDR3 spans 14 amino acids. V was clipped by 11 bases and J by 0 bases, with 16 bases between them. Germline values: CDR1 SNHLY, CDR2 FYNNEI. CDR3 DNA: TGTGCCTGGGCAGAGCTAAGAGCTAACTATGGCTACACCTTC. It is translated as CAWAELRANYGYTF.

The chain uses TRBV14 and TRBJ1-2; D may be TRBD1 (6 bases). V shed 6 bases and J shed 8 bases, with 16 bases lying between them. CDR1 is SGHDN and CDR2 is FVKESK in the germline V gene. The CDR3 is 13 residues long. The CDR3 spells CASRPTGLEGYTF. CDR3 sequence (DNA): TGTGCCAGCAGACCTACAGGGCTCGAGGGCTACACCTTC.

The rearrangement links TRBV7-6 to TRBJ2-2; 8 positions match TRBD2. Germline loops: CDR1 SGHVS, CDR2 FNYEAQ. This CDR3 is 15 amino acids long. V lost 3 bases to trimming and J lost 7 bases; unmatched junction nucleotides: 7. Here the CDR3 reads CASSFAVGRDGELFF. As DNA, the CDR3 is TGTGCCAGCAGCTTTGCCGTCGGGAGGGACGGGGAGCTGTTTTTT.

V and J are TRBV13 and TRBJ2-5; 9 nucleotides agree with TRBD1. Germline trimming cut 0 bases from V and 2 bases from J; bases unmatched to any gene: 10. The CDR3 runs to 18 residues. Germline values: CDR1 PRHDT, CDR2 FYEKMQ (reference sequence). DNA for the CDR3: TGTGCCAGCAGCTTAGGCCCGAGGGGGACAGGGATTCAAGAGACCCAGTACTTC. This encodes CASSLGPRGTGIQETQYF.

This sequence joins TRBV2 and TRBJ1-2, with D possibly being TRBD1 (5 bases). Per germline, CDR1 SNHLY and CDR2 FYNNEI. This CDR3 contains 16 residues. Trimming left V 7 bases short and J 7 bases short, with 25 bases between. The CDR3: CASTRQGSNILVGYTF. The CDR3 bases are TGTGCCAGCACGCGCCAGGGATCGAATATATTGGTTGGCTACACCTTC.

V is TRBV28 and J is TRBJ1-4; D unresolved. CDR1 is MDHEN, CDR2 SYDVKM, per germline. Trimming took off 5 bases at V and 0 bases at J, with 28 bases between the two ends. The CDR3 is made up of 21 amino acids. The CDR3 DNA sequence: TGTGCCAGCAGTCCCCCGCCCATGAGCCAAGTGACCTTGGCAACTAATGAAAAACTGTTTTTT. Translated: CASSPPPMSQVTLATNEKLFF.

V and J are TRBV9 and TRBJ2-5; D uncertain. V was trimmed by 4 bases and J by 5 bases, leaving 12 bases between them. Germline V lookup: CDR1 SGDLS, CDR2 YYNGEE. The CDR3 has 13 amino acids. Here the CDR3 DNA reads TGTGCCAGCAGCTCTCATCCCGAGGAGACCCAGTACTTC. This codes for CASSSHPEETQYF.

The chain links TRBV27 to TRBJ2-3; 7 bases are a match to TRBD1. V shed 7 bases and J 4 bases; nucleotides not matched to a gene: 11. Per germline, CDR1 MNHEY and CDR2 SMNVEV (reference sequence). CDR3 length equals 15 residues. The CDR3 region has the DNA TGTGCCAGCACAGAGCTAGGGGGCTTTCCAGATACGCAGTATTTT. Encoded protein: CASTELGGFPDTQYF.

The chain employs TRBV7-8 and TRBJ2-7; D might be TRBD1 or TRBD2, each matching 5 bases. V was clipped by 6 bases and J by 2 bases, with 11 bases between them. The CDR3 runs 13 residues. Germline V gives CDR1 SGHVS, CDR2 FQNEAQ. This chain's CDR3 is CASRGRAAYEQYF. Written as DNA, the CDR3 is TGTGCCAGCAGGGGGCGGGCGGCCTACGAGCAGTACTTC.